This T cell receptor beta chain was found in a study of radiation and T cells in renal cell carcinoma. For the study at large: Nephrectomy followed 15 Gy stereotactic body radiation by 4 weeks.

Assay used: immunoSEQ multiplex PCR; TCRdb lists only in-frame clones, some missing. The repertoire holds 150,000 or so clones, with around 89% as singletons. As to time point: baseline pretreatment blood. Treatment reported: 15 Gy SBRT to primary tumor, nephrectomy 4 weeks later. This clone was counted a single time. CDR3 size: 15 residues. V shed 5 bases, J shed 3 bases, and the junction held 9 bases outside the gene matches. Germline values: CDR1 MDHEN, CDR2 SYDVKM. The TCR was taken from a woman aged 70-85 years with renal cell carcinoma. This sequence joins TRBV28 and TRBJ2-7; TRBD1 matches 8 bases. Sample: blood, taken from a patient whose treatment included radiotherapy and nephrectomy. DNA of the CDR3: TGTGCCAGCAGTGAATCGATAACAGGGGGCTACGAGCAGTACTTC. It encodes CASSESITGGYEQYF.